This T cell receptor beta chain was captured in a study of blood T cells in healthy people across ages. The germline V gene has CDR1 DFQATT and CDR2 SNEGSKA (reference sequence). The CDR3 is 16 residues long. With 3 bases clipped from V and 10 bases from J, the junction kept 12 bases outside the gene matches. Donors ranged from about 6 to 90 years old and were healthy Caucasians in Russia. Isolation per sample recovered at least 6 million PBMCs. A J-beta primer mix and a sample-barcoded 5' primer were used in a second PCR of about 7 to 12 cycles. TCRdb analysed the 5' RACE reads with MiXCR anew, one entry per CDR3 protein. The sample includes more than 650,000 distinct CDR3 sequences, 20% to 30% of them seen just once. These sequences were also reported in another study, on T cells of mothers and their children.

The sequence was obtained from a boy aged 5-17 years in good health. Input material: blood. The chain uses TRBV20-1 and TRBJ1-6; 10 nucleotides match TRBD1. CDR3 amino acids: CSAREGQGSGNSPLHF. The CDR3 DNA reads as TGCAGTGCTAGGGAGGGACAGGGGAGCGGCAACTCACCCCTCCACTTT.